The 20 T cell receptor beta chains below all came from one sample that was sequenced in a study of T-cell reconstitution after alpha-beta-depleted transplantation in children. Unique molecular identifiers were incorporated during preparation of the TCRbeta library. TCRdb redid the calling of the PCR reads with MiXCR, one entry per CDR3 protein. The sample shows about 210,000 distinct CDR3 sequences, roughly 15% of them seen only once. The sample in question was PBMCs, mostly from graft donor cells, obtained 360 days after TCRalphabeta/CD19-depleted stem cell transplant. The receptors here all came from a male patient between 2 and 15 years old who had a stem cell transplant for acute lymphoblastic leukemia, so the T cells may come from the graft donor.

J is TRBJ2-4 and V is TRBV5-1, with D unclear. The V end was cut by 3 bases, the J end by 1 base, with 8 bases between. Germline lookup yields CDR1 SGHRS and CDR2 YFSETQ. The CDR3 totals 14 residues. CDR3 coding DNA: TGCGCCAGCAGCTCACCTGGGGCCAAAAACATTCAGTACTTC. Encoded protein: CASSSPGAKNIQYF.

This clonotype was seen a handful of times. The J gene is TRBJ1-3, the V gene TRBV11-3, with a tentative D call TRBD1 (5 bases). There are 16 residues in the CDR3. The V end lost 1 base, the J end lost 0 bases, and 10 bases lay between the germline ends. Germline V lookup: CDR1 SGHNT, CDR2 YENEEA. Here the CDR3 reads CASSLGDGYSGNTIYF. As DNA, the CDR3 is TGTGCCAGCAGCTTAGGGGACGGTTACTCTGGAAACACCATATATTTT.

This clonotype was counted a few times. The CDR3 region has the DNA TGCGCCAGCAGCCCGGACAGGGGTAACTATGGCTACACCTTC. Its translation: CASSPDRGNYGYTF. This chain uses TRBV5-1 with TRBJ1-2; 9 bases line up with TRBD1. V shed 4 bases, J shed 1 base, and the junction held 2 bases outside the gene matches. CDR3 size: 14 residues. The V gene's germline CDR1 is SGHRS and CDR2 YFSETQ.

This clonotype was picked up a small number of times. V gene TRBV4-2 combines with J gene TRBJ2-3; tentatively, D is TRBD1 (5 bases). This CDR3 contains 15 residues. The germline V gene encodes CDR1 LGHNA and CDR2 YNFKEQ. Trimming removed 1 base at V and 2 bases at J, with 10 bases between. In DNA form, the CDR3 reads TGTGCCAGCAGCCAAGTAGGGGCAGACACAGATACGCAGTATTTT. As protein: CASSQVGADTDTQYF.

In its sample, this clonotype was seen a few times. The chain combines TRBV5-1 with TRBJ2-7, with unresolved D. Germline lookup yields CDR1 SGHRS and CDR2 YFSETQ. V lost 1 base to trimming and J lost 0 bases, with 8 bases between them. The CDR3 runs to 14 residues. DNA for the CDR3: TGCGCCAGCAGCTTGTCGGCGAGCTCCTACGAGCAGTACTTC. Translating gives CASSLSASSYEQYF.

This clonotype was detected a few times. The chain recombines TRBV7-2 with TRBJ2-1, with D uncertain. CDR3 length: 11 amino acids. Germline values: CDR1 SGHTA, CDR2 FQGNSA. V dropped 1 base and J dropped 12 bases, with 7 bases sitting between them. CDR3 loop: CASSLGTAQFF. CDR3 sequence (DNA): TGTGCCAGCAGCTTAGGGACGGCGCAGTTCTTC. The whole variable domain, remainder taken from reference TRBV7-2 and TRBJ2-1, is GAGVSQSPSNKVTEKGKDVELRCDPISGHTALYWYRQSLGQGLEFLIYFQGNSAPDKSGLPSDRFSAERTGGSVSTLTIQRTQQEDSAVYLCASSLGTAQFFGPGTRLTVL.

The V call is TRBV3-1, the J call TRBJ2-4; 8 nucleotides agree with TRBD1. The CDR3 runs to 18 residues. Looked up from germline, CDR1 is LGHDT and CDR2 is YNNKEL (reference sequence). V trimming: 1 base; J trimming: 4 bases; junction bases outside the gene matches: 12. CDR3: CASSQGAPATGEKNIQYF. As DNA, the CDR3 is TGTGCCAGCAGCCAAGGGGCCCCGGCGACAGGGGAGAAAAACATTCAGTACTTC.

This chain joins TRBV4-3 and TRBJ1-1, with a tentative D call TRBD1 (6 bases). Germline CDR1 reads LGHNA; CDR2 reads YSLEER. The CDR3 totals 14 residues. Between the trimmed V and J ends, which lost 8 bases and 0 bases, there was a span of 13 bases. As DNA, the CDR3 is TGCGCCAGCCGGCCAGGGGACCTGAACACTGAAGCTTTCTTT. This sequence encodes CASRPGDLNTEAFF.

This sequence joins TRBV5-4 and TRBJ2-2; D call uncertain. Trimming cost V 4 bases and J 2 bases, with 9 bases left between them. The CDR3 is made up of 14 amino acids. Germline CDR1 reads SGHNT; CDR2 reads YYREEE (reference sequence). CDR3 residues: CASSARQNTGELFF. The DNA for the CDR3 is TGTGCCAGCAGCGCTCGACAAAACACCGGGGAGCTGTTTTTT. The variable domain in full, completed from reference TRBV5-4 and TRBJ2-2, reads ETGVTQSPTHLIKTRGQQVTLRCSSQSGHNTVSWYQQALGQGPQFIFQYYREEENGRGNFPPRFSGLQFPNYSSELNVNALELDDSALYLCASSARQNTGELFFGEGSRLTVL.

As for this clonotype: Since a much larger clone is just one base distant, this may be a read error. The chain links TRBV15 to TRBJ1-6; D not certain. V shed 5 bases and J shed 3 bases, with 8 bases lying between them. Germline values: CDR1 LNHNV, CDR2 YYDKDF (reference sequence). The CDR3 totals 14 residues. The CDR3 is CATSGQSYNSPLHF. The CDR3 region has the DNA TGTGCCACCAGCGGGCAGAGCTATAATTCACCCCTCCACTTT.

V and J are TRBV12-3 or TRBV12-4 and TRBJ1-5; D ambiguous. Between the trimmed V and J ends, which lost 2 bases and 4 bases, there was a span of 12 bases. The CDR3 consists of 15 residues. The CDR3: CASSLRVNGNQPQHF. The CDR3 coding sequence is TGTGCCAGCAGTTTAAGGGTGAATGGGAATCAGCCCCAGCATTTT.

This CDR3 is CASTRVWGGDRDHYYGYTF. The CDR3 nucleotides are TGTGCCAGCACTCGAGTTTGGGGGGGAGACAGGGACCATTACTATGGCTACACCTTC. V and J are TRBV12-3 or TRBV12-4 and TRBJ1-2; TRBD1 agrees at 7 bases. Trimming cost V 7 bases and J 3 bases; bases outside gene matches: 23. The CDR3 sequence is 19 residues long.

This chain uses TRBV20-1 with TRBJ2-7; no clear D gene. Germline-derived CDR1 and CDR2 are DFQATT and SNEGSKA (reference sequence). V was cut by 3 bases and J by 1 base, with 7 bases left in between. The CDR3 runs 12 residues. This CDR3 reads CSARPPSYEQYF. The CDR3 bases are TGCAGTGCTAGGCCACCTTCCTACGAGCAGTACTTC.

The chain links TRBV4-3 to TRBJ2-1; a weak D match, TRBD1 (5 bases). The CDR3 is 15 amino acids. Deletions cut 0 bases from V and 2 bases from J, with 8 bases between. Per the germline V gene, CDR1 is LGHNA and CDR2 is YSLEER. In nucleotides, the CDR3 is TGCGCCAGCAGCCAAGAAGGGGCAGCCTACAATGAGCAGTTCTTC. Protein: CASSQEGAAYNEQFF.

This chain connects TRBV27 to TRBJ2-3; no definite D call. Germline assignment: CDR1 MNHEY and CDR2 SMNVEV (reference sequence). This CDR3 contains 11 residues. Trimming left V 8 bases short and J 5 bases short, with 8 bases between. The CDR3 loop reads CASFLGDTQYF. The CDR3 DNA reads as TGTGCCAGCTTCCTTGGAGATACGCAGTATTTT.

The J gene is TRBJ2-1, the V gene TRBV6-2 or TRBV6-3; TRBD2 agrees at 7 bases. V trimming: 5 bases; J trimming: 7 bases; junction bases outside the gene matches: 2. There are 12 residues in the CDR3. The germline V gene encodes CDR1 MNHEY and CDR2 SVGEGT. The CDR3 DNA follows: TGTGCCAGCAGTAACGGGGGGAATGAGCAGTTCTTC. It specifies CASSNGGNEQFF.

The table lists this clonotype with a few counts. The J gene is TRBJ2-5, the V gene TRBV2; 9 bases map to TRBD2. The CDR3 contains 15 residues. J gave up 7 bases and V 4 bases, and 10 bases lay outside the gene matches. Germline CDR1 and CDR2: SNHLY and FYNNEI. CDR3 in amino acids: CASSALAGPEGTQYF. The CDR3 coding sequence is TGTGCCAGCAGTGCCCTAGCGGGGCCCGAGGGGACCCAGTACTTC.

J is TRBJ2-4 and V is TRBV27; D is perhaps TRBD1 (5 bases). The CDR3 is 16 residues long. V was clipped by 10 bases and J by 0 bases, with 19 bases between them. Germline CDR1 is MNHEY and CDR2 is SMNVEV (reference sequence). The chain's CDR3 is CAISSALGLAKNIQYF. The CDR3 DNA reads as TGTGCCATCAGCAGCGCGTTGGGGCTAGCCAAAAACATTCAGTACTTC.

The chain is built from TRBV6-5 and TRBJ1-1; 11 bases are a match to TRBD1. Germline loops: CDR1 MNHEY, CDR2 SVGAGI. The CDR3 runs 17 residues. J gave up 4 bases and V 0 bases, and 7 bases lay outside the gene matches. The CDR3 here is CASSYSTSGTGGTEAFF. The CDR3 coding sequence is TGTGCCAGCAGTTACTCGACTTCCGGGACAGGGGGCACTGAAGCTTTCTTT.

The rearrangement links TRBV5-1 to TRBJ2-3, with 10 bases aligning to TRBD2. V was pared by 0 bases and J by 0 bases, with 4 bases of the junction left unmatched. Germline CDR1 SGHRS, CDR2 YFSETQ. This CDR3 region has 17 residues. The CDR3 sequence is CASSLGTSGTSTDTQYF. CDR3 nucleotides: TGCGCCAGCAGCTTGGGGACTAGCGGAACTAGCACAGATACGCAGTATTTT. Full variable domain (outside the CDR3, taken from reference TRBV5-1 and TRBJ2-3): KAGVTQTPRYLIKTRGQQVTLSCSPISGHRSVSWYQQTPGQGLQFLFEYFSETQRNKGNFPGRFSGRQFSNSRSEMNVSTLELGDSALYLCASSLGTSGTSTDTQYFGPGTRLTVL.